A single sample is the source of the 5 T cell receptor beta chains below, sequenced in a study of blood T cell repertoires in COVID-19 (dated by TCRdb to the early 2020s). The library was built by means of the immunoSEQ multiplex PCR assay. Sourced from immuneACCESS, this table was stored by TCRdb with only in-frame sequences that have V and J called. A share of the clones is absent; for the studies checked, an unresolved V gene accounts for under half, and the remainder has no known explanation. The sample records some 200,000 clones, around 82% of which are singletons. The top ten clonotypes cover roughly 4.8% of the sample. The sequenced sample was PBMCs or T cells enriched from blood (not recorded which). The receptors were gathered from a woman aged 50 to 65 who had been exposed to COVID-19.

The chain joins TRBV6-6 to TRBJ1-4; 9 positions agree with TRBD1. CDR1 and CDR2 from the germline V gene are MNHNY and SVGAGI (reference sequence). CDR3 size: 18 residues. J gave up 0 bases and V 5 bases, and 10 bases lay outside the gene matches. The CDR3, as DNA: TGTGCCAGCAGTCGAACAGGGGGCCTTACCTCAACTAATGAAAAACTGTTTTTT. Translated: CASSRTGGLTSTNEKLFF.

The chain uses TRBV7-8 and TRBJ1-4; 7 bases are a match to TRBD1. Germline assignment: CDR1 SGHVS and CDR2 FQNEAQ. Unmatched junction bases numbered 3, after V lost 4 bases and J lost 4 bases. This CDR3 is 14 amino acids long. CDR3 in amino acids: CASSWDSLNEKLFF. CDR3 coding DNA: TGTGCCAGCAGCTGGGACAGCCTTAATGAAAAACTGTTTTTT.

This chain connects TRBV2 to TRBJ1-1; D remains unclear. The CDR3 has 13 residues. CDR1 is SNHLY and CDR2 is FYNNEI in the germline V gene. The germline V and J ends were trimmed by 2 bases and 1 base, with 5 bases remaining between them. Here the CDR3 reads CASSETANTEAFF. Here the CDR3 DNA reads TGTGCCAGCAGTGAAACTGCGAACACTGAAGCTTTCTTT.

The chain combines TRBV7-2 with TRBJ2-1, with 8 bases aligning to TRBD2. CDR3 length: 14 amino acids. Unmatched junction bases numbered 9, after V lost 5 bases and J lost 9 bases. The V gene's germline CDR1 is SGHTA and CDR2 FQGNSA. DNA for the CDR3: TGTGCCAGCAGCAAGGGACTAGGGCCCCTTGAGCAGTTCTTC. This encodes CASSKGLGPLEQFF.

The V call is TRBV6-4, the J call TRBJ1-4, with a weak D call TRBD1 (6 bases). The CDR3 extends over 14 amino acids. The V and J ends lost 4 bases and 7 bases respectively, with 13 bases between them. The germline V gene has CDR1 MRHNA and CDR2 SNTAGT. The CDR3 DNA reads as TGTGCCAGCAGTGTGGAACTAGGGGGTGAAAAACTGTTTTTT. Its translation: CASSVELGGEKLFF.